This section outlines one TCR beta chain sequence together with its context. The data stem from a study of OX40 agonist ivuxolimab in advanced cancers. Assay used: immunoSEQ multiplex PCR; TCRdb lists only in-frame clones, some missing. The sample yields some 150,000 clones, 90% seen once. The sequencing here drew on CD4+ or CD8+ T cells sorted from blood, taken in a trial of the OX40 agonist ivuxolimab. This receptor was identified in an adult with an advanced solid tumor such as melanoma, head and neck, liver or kidney cancer.

CDR3 nucleotide sequence: TGTGCCAGCTCACCGGACGCTAACTATGGCTACACCTTC. This encodes CASSPDANYGYTF. This chain uses TRBV18 with TRBJ1-2; D is unresolved. Germline-derived CDR1 and CDR2 are KGHSH and LQKENI. This CDR3 contains 13 residues. Trimming removed 3 bases at V and 0 bases at J, with 5 bases between.